This TCR beta chain originates from a study of blood T cell repertoires in COVID-19. In the study overall: Sources were T cells, B-cell-depleted T cells, or PBMCs; the material itself was cDNA or gDNA.

There are 13 residues in the CDR3. V shed 6 bases and J 6 bases; nucleotides not matched to a gene: 4. In germline, CDR1 is MNHNY, CDR2 SVGAGI (reference sequence). This clone showed up just once. Per the authors' pipeline: Nucleated cell counts were estimated from reference gene primer amplification. Only in-frame clones appear in the TCRdb table, and some are missing; sequencing was by immunoSEQ multiplex PCR. The V and J calls and clone size are taken from that table; D and trimming were inferred from the DNA. The sample consists of 95,000 to 100,000 clones, around 87% of them appearing once. The sequence came from a woman aged 25-40 years with acute or convalescent COVID-19. J is TRBJ1-5 and V is TRBV6-6; TRBD1 agrees at 8 bases. Sequenced material: peripheral blood. CDR3 DNA: TGTGCCAGCAGGTTGACAGGGGCTCAGCCCCAGCATTTT. Residues: CASRLTGAQPQHF.